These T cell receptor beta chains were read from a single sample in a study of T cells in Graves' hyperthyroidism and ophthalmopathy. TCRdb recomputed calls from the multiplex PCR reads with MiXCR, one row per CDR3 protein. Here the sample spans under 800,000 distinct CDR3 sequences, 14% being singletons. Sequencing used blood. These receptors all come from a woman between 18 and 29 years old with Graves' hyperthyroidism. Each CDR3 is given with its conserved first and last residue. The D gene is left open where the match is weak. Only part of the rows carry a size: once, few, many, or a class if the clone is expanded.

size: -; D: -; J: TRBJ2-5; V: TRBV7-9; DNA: TGTGCCAGCAGCTTAGTCGGGATGGAGGGCCAGTACTTC; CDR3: CASSLVGMEGQYF
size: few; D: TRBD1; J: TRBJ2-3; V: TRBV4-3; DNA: TGCGCCAGCAGCCAAGCGACAGGGATCACAGATACGCAGTATTTT; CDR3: CASSQATGITDTQYF
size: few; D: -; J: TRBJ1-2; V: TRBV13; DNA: TGTGCCAGCAGCCCCGGAAATGTAGGGGGGCTTGGCTACACCTTC; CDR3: CASSPGNVGGLGYTF
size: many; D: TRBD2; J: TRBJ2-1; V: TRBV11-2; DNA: TGTGCCAGCAGCTCTACTAGCGGGTACAACAATGAGCAGTTCTTC; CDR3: CASSSTSGYNNEQFF
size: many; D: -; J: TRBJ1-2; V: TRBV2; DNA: TGTGCCAGCAGTAGCTTCAGAGGGAACCACTATGGCTACACCTTC; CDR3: CASSSFRGNHYGYTF
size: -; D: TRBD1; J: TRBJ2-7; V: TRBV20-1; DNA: TGCAGTGCCAAGGGGACAGGGCCCAACCTCTACGAGCAGTACTTC; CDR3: CSAKGTGPNLYEQYF
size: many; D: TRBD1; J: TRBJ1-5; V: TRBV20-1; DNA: TGCAGTGCACGGGACAGAGCCATCGGTCAGCCCCAGCATTTT; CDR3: CSARDRAIGQPQHF
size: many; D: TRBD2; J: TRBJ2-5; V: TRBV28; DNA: TGTGCCAGAGGGACTAGCGGACAAGAGACCCAGTACTTC; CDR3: CARGTSGQETQYF
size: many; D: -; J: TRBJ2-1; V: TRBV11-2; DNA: TGTGCCAGCAGCTTCGCAAGCGATTTTTCCTCCTACAATGAGCAGTTCTTC; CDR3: CASSFASDFSSYNEQFF
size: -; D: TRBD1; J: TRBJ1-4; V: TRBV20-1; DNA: TGCAGTGCTAGAGAACTAGGAGGGGGCTCGGGTGAAAAACTGTTTTTT; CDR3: CSARELGGGSGEKLFF
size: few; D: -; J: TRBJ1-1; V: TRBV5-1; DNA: TGCGCCAGCAGCTTGGAGAGTTTGTTATCTGAAGCTTTCTTT; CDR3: CASSLESLLSEAFF
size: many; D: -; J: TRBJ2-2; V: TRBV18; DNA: TGTGCCAGCTCACCACCGCCTCCAAAGAACACCGGGGAGCTGTTTTTT; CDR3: CASSPPPPKNTGELFF
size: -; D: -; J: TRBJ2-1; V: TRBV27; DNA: TGTGCCAGCAGTCTTAGATCCTCCAACAATGAGCAGTTCTTC; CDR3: CASSLRSSNNEQFF
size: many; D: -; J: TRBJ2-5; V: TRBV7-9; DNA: TGTGCCAGCAGCTTAATCGGGGGTGCAGAGACCCAGTACTTC; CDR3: CASSLIGGAETQYF
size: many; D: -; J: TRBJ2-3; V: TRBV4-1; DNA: TGCGCCAGCAGCCTCAGCTGGCCTGGTTTTACCACAGATACGCAGTATTTT; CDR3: CASSLSWPGFTTDTQYF
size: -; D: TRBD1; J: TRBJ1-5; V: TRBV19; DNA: TGTGCCAGTAGAGAAGACAGGGGCTGGCATCAGCCCCAGCATTTT; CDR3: CASREDRGWHQPQHF
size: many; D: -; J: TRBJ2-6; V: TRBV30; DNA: TGTGCCTGGAGGGAACCCCGGGGACGCTCTGGGGCCAACGTCCTGACTTTC; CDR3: CAWREPRGRSGANVLTF